Sequencing of this TCR beta chain was carried out in a study of T cell repertoires in cytomegalovirus infection. Turning to the study itself: Public signatures in TCR beta pointed to CMV infection and matching HLA type. Study-level findings and limits: Summed frequency of public TCR beta families distinguished CMV carriers with the relevant HLA. HLA-C-restricted, CMV-specific TCR beta clonotypes were dominant ex vivo.

About this clonotype itself: No antigen is known for it.

TCRdb used MiXCR to reprocess the reads, holding one entry per CDR3 protein. Of 650,000 to 850,000 distinct CDR3 sequences listed, just under 30% were seen once; the top ten hold 10% to 15%. CDR3 size: 16 residues. Germline lookup yields CDR1 MNHEY and CDR2 SVGAGI. Trimming cost V 6 bases and J 4 bases; bases outside gene matches: 11. Sample: cultured CD8+ T cells from PBMCs, taken from culture after CMV antigen stimulation. The TCR was taken from a human donor in good health (CMV status not recorded). Some clones in this sample may be carry-over from other donors' samples. J is TRBJ2-1 and V is TRBV6-5; 8 bases fit TRBD1. The CDR3 spells CASRPDRAGPYNEQFF. CDR3 bases: TGTGCCAGCAGGCCGGACAGGGCGGGACCTTACAATGAGCAGTTCTTC.